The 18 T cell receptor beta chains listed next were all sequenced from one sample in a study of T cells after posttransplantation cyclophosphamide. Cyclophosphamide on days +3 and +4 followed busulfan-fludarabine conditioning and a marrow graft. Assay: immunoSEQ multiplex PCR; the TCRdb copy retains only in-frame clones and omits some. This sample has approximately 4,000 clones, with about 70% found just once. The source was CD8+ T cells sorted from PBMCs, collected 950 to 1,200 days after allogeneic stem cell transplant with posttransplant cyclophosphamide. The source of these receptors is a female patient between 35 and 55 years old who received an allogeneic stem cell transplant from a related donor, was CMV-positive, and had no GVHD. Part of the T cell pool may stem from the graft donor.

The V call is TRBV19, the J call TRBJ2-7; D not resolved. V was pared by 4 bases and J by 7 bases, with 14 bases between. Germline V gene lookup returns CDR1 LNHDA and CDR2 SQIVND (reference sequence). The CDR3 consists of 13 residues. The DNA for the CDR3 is TGTGCCAGTAGTACCCTCTCAGCGAGTGAGCAGTACTTC. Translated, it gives CASSTLSASEQYF. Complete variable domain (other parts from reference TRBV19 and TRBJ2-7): DGGITQSPKYLFRKEGQNVTLSCEQNLNHDAMYWYRQDPGQGLRLIYYSQIVNDFQKGDIAEGYSVSREKKESFPLTVTSAQKNPTAFYLCASSTLSASEQYFGPGTRLTVT.

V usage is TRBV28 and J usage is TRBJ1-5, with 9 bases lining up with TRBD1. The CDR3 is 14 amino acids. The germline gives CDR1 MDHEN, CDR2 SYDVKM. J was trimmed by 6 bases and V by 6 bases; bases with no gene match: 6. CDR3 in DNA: TGTGCCAGCAGCCTGGGACAGGGCGGTCAGCCCCAGCATTTT. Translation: CASSLGQGGQPQHF.

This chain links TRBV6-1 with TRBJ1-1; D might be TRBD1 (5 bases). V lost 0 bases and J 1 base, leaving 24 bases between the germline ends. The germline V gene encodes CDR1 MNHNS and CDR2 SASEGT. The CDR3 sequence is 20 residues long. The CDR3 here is CASSEAGWEVPMDKNTEAFF. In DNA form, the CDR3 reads TGTGCCAGCAGTGAAGCGGGGTGGGAGGTCCCCATGGACAAGAACACTGAAGCTTTCTTT.

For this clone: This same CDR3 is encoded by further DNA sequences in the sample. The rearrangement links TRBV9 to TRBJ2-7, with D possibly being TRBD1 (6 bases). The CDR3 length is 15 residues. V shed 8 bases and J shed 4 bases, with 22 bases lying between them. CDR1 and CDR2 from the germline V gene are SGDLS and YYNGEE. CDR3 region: CASCIKQGTAYEQYF. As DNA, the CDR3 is TGTGCCAGTTGTATCAAGCAGGGGACGGCATACGAGCAGTACTTC. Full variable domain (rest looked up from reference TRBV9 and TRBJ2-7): DSGVTQTPKHLITATGQRVTLRCSPRSGDLSVYWYQQSLDQGLQFLIQYYNGEERAKGNILERFSAQQFPDLHSELNLSSLELGDSALYFCASCIKQGTAYEQYFGPGTRLTVT.

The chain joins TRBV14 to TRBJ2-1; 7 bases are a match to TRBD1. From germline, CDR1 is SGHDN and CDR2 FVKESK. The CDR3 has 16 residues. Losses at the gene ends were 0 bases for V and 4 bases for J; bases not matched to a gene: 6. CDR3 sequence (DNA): TGTGCCAGCAGCCAAGAGAACAGGGGTCTTTACAATGAGCAGTTCTTC. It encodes CASSQENRGLYNEQFF.

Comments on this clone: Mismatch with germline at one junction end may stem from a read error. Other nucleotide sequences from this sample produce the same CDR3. The CDR3, as DNA: TGTGCCAGCAGCTTAGTACCGAGCTCCTATAATTCCCCCCTCCACTTT. Its protein product is CASSLVPSSYNSPLHF. The V gene is TRBV7-2, the J gene TRBJ1-6; D unclear. The CDR3 length is 16 residues. Germline V lookup: CDR1 SGHTA, CDR2 FQGNSA.

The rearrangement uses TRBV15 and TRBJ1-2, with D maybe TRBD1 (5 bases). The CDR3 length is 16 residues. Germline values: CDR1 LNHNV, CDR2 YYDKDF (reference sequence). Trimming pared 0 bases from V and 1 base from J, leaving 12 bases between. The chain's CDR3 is CATSREGEAFNYGYTF. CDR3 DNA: TGTGCCACCAGCAGAGAAGGGGAGGCCTTTAACTATGGCTACACCTTC.

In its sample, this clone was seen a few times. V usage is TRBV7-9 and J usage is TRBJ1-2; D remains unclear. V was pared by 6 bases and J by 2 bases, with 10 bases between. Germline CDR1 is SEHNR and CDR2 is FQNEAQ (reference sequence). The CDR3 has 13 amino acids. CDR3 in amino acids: CASRADGNYGYTF. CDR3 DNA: TGTGCCAGCAGAGCGGACGGAAACTATGGCTACACCTTC.

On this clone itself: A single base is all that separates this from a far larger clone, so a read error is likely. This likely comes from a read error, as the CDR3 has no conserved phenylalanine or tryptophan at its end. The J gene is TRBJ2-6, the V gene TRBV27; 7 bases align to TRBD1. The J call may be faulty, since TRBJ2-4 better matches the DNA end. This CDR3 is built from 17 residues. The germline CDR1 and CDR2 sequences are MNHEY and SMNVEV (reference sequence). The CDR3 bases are TGTGCCAGCAGTCAGACAGGGAGCGCGTTAGCCAAAAACATTCAGTACTTG. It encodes CASSQTGSALAKNIQYL.

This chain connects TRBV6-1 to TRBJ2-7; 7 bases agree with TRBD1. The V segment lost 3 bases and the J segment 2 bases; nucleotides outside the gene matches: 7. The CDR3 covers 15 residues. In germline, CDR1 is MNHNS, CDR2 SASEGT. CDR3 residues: CASSDQTGVTYEQYF. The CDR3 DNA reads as TGTGCCAGCAGTGACCAAACAGGGGTCACCTACGAGCAGTACTTC.

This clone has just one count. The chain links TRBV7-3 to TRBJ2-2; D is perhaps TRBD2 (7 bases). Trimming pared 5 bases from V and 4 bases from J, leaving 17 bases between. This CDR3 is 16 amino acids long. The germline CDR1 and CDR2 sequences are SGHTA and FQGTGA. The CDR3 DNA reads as TGTGCCAGCAGCCCCGATGGCGGGGGCACCACCGGGGAGCTGTTTTTT. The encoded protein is CASSPDGGGTTGELFF. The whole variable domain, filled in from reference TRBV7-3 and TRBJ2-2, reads GAGVSQTPSNKVTEKGKYVELRCDPISGHTALYWYRQSLGQGPEFLIYFQGTGAADDSGLPNDRFFAVRPEGSVSTLKIQRTERGDSAVYLCASSPDGGGTTGELFFGEGSRLTVL.

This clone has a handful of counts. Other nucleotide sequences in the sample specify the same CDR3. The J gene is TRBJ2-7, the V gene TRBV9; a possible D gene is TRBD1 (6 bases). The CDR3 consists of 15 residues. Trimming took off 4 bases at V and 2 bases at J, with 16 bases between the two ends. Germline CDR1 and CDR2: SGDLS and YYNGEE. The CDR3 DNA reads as TGTGCCAGCAGCATCAAGCAGGGGACGGCCTACGAGCAGTACTTC. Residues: CASSIKQGTAYEQYF. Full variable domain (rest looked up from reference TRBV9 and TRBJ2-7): DSGVTQTPKHLITATGQRVTLRCSPRSGDLSVYWYQQSLDQGLQFLIQYYNGEERAKGNILERFSAQQFPDLHSELNLSSLELGDSALYFCASSIKQGTAYEQYFGPGTRLTVT.

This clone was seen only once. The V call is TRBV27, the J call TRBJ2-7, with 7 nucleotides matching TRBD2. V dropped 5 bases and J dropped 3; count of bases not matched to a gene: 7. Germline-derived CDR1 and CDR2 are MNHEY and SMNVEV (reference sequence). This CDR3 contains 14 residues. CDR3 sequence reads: CASSPLTSIYEQYF. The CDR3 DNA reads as TGTGCCAGCAGTCCCCTGACTAGCATCTACGAGCAGTACTTC.

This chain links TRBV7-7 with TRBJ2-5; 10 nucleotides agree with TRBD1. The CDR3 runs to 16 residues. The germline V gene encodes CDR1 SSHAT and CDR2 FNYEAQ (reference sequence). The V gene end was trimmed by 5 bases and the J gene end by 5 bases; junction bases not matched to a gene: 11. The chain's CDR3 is CASSKGPGQGIETQYF. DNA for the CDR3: TGTGCCAGCAGCAAGGGCCCGGGACAGGGGATCGAGACCCAGTACTTC.

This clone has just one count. The CDR3 bases are TGCGCCAGCAGCTTGGAGGCGGGTATAGCGTATGGCTACACCTTC. Its translation is CASSLEAGIAYGYTF. The gene calls are TRBV5-1 and TRBJ1-2; D unclear. This CDR3 is 15 amino acids long. Germline V gene lookup returns CDR1 SGHRS and CDR2 YFSETQ. V dropped 0 bases and J dropped 5 bases, with 14 bases sitting between them.

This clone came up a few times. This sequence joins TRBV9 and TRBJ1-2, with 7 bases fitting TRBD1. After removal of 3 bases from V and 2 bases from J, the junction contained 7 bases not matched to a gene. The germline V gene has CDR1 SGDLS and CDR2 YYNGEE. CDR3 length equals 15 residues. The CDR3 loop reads CASSATGQPNYGYTF. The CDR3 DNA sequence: TGTGCCAGCAGCGCCACGGGACAGCCAAACTATGGCTACACCTTC. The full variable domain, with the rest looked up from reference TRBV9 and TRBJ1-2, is DSGVTQTPKHLITATGQRVTLRCSPRSGDLSVYWYQQSLDQGLQFLIQYYNGEERAKGNILERFSAQQFPDLHSELNLSSLELGDSALYFCASSATGQPNYGYTFGSGTRLTVV.

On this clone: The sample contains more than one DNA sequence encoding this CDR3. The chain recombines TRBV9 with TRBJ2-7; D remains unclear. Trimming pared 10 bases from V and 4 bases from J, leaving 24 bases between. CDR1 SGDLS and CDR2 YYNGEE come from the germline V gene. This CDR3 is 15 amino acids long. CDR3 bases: TGTGCCTGTTTTATCAGGCAGAAGACGGCATACGAGCAGTACTTC. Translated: CACFIRQKTAYEQYF.

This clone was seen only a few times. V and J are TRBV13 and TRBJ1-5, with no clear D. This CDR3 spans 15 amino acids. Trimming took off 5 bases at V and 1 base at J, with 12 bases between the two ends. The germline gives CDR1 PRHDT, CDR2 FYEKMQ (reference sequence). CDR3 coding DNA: TGTGCCAGCAGCCTTGGGAGGGAAAGCAATCAGCCCCAGCATTTT. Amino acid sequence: CASSLGRESNQPQHF.